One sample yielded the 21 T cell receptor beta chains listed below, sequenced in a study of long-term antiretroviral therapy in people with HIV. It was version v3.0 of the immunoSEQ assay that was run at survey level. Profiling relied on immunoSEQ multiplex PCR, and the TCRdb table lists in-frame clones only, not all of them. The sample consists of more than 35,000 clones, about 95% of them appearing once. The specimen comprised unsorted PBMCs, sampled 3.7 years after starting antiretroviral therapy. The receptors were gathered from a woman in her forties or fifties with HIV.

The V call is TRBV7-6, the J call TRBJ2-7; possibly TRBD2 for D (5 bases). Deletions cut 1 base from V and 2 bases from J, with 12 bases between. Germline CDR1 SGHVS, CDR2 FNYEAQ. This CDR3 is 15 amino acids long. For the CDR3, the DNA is TGTGCCAGCAGCTTAGGCGGAGGACTGGCCTACGAGCAGTACTTC. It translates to CASSLGGGLAYEQYF.

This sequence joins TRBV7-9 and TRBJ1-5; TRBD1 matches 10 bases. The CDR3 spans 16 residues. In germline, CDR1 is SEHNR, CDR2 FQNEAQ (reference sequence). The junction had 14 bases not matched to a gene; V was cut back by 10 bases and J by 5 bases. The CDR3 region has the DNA TGTGCCACCCTATCTGACTCGGACAGGGGGGATCAGCCCCAGCATTTT. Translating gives CATLSDSDRGDQPQHF.

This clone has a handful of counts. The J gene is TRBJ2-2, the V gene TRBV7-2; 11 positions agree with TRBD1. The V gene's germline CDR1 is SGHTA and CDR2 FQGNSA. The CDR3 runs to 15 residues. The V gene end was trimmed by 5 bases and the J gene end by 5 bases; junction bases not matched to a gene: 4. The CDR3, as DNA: TGTGCCAGCAGCCGGGACAGGGGGGGGACCGGGGAGCTGTTTTTT. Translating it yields CASSRDRGGTGELFF. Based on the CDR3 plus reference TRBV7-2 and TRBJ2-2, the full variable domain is GAGVSQSPSNKVTEKGKDVELRCDPISGHTALYWYRQSLGQGLEFLIYFQGNSAPDKSGLPSDRFSAERTGGSVSTLTIQRTQQEDSAVYLCASSRDRGGTGELFFGEGSRLTVL.

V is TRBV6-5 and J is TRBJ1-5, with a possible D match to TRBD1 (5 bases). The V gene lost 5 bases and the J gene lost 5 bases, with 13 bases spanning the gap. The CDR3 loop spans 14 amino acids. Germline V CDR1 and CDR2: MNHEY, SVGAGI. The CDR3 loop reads CASSPQEGHQPQHF. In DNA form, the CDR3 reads TGTGCCAGCAGTCCCCAGGAGGGACATCAGCCCCAGCATTTT.

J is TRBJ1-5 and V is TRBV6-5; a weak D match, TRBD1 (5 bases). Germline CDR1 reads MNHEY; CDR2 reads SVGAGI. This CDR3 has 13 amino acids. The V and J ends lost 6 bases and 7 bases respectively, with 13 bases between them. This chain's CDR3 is CASSRDAGQPQHF. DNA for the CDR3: TGTGCCAGCAGCCGGGACGCAGGCCAGCCCCAGCATTTT.

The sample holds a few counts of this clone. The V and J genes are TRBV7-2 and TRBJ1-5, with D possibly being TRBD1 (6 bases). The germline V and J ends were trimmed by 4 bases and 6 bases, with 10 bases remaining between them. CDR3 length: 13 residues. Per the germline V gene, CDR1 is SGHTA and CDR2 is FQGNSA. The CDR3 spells CASSWTERQPQHF. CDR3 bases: TGTGCCAGCAGCTGGACAGAGCGTCAGCCCCAGCATTTT.

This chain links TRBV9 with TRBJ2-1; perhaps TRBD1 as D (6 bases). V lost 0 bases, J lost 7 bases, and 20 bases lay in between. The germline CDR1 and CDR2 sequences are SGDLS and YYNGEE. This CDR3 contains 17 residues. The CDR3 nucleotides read TGTGCCAGCAGCGTAGCTCAGGGGCCAGGTGGAAGTAATGAGCAGTTCTTC. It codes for CASSVAQGPGGSNEQFF. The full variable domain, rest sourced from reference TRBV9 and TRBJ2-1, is DSGVTQTPKHLITATGQRVTLRCSPRSGDLSVYWYQQSLDQGLQFLIQYYNGEERAKGNILERFSAQQFPDLHSELNLSSLELGDSALYFCASSVAQGPGGSNEQFFGPGTRLTVL.

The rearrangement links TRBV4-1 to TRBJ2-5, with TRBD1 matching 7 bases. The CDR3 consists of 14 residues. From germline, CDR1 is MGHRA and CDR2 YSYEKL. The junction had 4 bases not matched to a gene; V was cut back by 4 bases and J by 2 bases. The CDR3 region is CASSRGGQQETQYF. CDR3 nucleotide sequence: TGCGCCAGCAGCCGAGGGGGACAGCAAGAGACCCAGTACTTC.

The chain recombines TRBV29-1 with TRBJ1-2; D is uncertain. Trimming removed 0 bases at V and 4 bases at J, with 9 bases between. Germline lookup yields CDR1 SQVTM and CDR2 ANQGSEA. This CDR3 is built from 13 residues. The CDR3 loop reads CSVEDRTSYGYTF. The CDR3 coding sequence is TGCAGCGTTGAAGATCGGACGAGCTATGGCTACACCTTC.

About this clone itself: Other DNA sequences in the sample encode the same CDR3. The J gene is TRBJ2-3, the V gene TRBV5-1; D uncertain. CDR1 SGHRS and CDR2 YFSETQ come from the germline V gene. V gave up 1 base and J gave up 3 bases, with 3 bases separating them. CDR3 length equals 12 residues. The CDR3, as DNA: TGCGCCAGCAGCTTGTTTACAGATACGCAGTATTTT. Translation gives CASSLFTDTQYF.

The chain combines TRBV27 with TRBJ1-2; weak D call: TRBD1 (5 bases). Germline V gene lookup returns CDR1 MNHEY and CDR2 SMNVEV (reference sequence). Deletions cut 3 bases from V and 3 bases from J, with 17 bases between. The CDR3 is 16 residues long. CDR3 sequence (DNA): TGTGCCAGCAGTTTCCTAGGGGCCGGCAGCGACTATGGCTACACCTTC. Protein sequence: CASSFLGAGSDYGYTF.

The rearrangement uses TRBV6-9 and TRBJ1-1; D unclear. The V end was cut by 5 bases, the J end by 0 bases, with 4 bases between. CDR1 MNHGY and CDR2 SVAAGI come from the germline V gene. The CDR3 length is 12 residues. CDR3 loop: CASSNLNTEAFF. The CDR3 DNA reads TGTGCCAGCAGTAACCTGAACACTGAAGCTTTCTTT.

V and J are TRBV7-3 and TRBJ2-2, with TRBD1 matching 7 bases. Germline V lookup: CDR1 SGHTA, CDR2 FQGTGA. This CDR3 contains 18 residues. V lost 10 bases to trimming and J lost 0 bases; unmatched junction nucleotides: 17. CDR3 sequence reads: CATTPQTGPTSNTGELFF. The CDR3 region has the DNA TGTGCCACCACCCCTCAGACAGGGCCCACTTCGAACACCGGGGAGCTGTTTTTT.

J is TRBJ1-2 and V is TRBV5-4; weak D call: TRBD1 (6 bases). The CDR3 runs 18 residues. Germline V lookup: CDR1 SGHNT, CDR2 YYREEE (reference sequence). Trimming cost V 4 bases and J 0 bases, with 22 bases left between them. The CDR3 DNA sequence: TGTGCCAGCAGCCATCCTTCCCCTGGACAGTTTTCTAACTATGGCTACACCTTC. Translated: CASSHPSPGQFSNYGYTF.

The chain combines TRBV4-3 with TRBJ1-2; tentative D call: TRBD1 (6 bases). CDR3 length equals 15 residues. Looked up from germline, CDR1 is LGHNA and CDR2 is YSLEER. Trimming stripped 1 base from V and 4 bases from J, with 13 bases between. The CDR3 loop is CASSQGGQGLYGYTF. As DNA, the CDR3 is TGCGCCAGCAGCCAAGGGGGGCAGGGACTCTATGGCTACACCTTC.

CDR3 nucleotide sequence: TGTGCCAGCAGCGTAGGACAGGGGTATAATTCACCCCTCCACTTT. It encodes CASSVGQGYNSPLHF. The V call is TRBV9, the J call TRBJ1-6; TRBD1 agrees at 8 bases. CDR3 size: 15 residues. V gave up 0 bases and J gave up 4 bases; unmatched junction bases: 0. Germline CDR1 SGDLS, CDR2 YYNGEE.

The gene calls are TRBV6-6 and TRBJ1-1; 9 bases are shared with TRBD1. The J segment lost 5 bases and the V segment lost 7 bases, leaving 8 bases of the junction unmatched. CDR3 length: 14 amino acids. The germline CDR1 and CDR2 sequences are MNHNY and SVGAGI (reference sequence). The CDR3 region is CASTVTGGGTEAFF. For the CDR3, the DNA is TGTGCCAGCACAGTAACAGGGGGCGGTACTGAAGCTTTCTTT.

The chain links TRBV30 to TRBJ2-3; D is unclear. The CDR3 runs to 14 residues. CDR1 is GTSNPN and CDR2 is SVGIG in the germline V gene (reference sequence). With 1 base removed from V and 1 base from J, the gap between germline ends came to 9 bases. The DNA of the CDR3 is TGTGCCTGGAGTGGGCCCGTCGGCACAGATACGCAGTATTTT. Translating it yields CAWSGPVGTDTQYF.

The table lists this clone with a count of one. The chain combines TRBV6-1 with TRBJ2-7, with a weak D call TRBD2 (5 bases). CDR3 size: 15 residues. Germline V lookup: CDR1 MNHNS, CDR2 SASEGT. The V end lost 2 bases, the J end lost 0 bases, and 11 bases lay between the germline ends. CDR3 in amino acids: CASSEQTTGSYEQYF. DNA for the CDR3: TGTGCCAGCAGTGAACAGACTACGGGCTCCTACGAGCAGTACTTC.

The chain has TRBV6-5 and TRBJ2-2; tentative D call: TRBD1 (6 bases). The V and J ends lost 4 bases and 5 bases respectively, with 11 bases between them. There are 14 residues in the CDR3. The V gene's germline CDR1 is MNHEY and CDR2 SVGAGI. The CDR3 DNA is TGTGCCAGCAGTTCGACAGGAGCGACCGGGGAGCTGTTTTTT. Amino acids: CASSSTGATGELFF.

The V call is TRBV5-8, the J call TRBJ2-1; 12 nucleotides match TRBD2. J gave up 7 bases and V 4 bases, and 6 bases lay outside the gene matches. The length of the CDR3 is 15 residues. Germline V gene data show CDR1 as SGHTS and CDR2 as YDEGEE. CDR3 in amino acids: CASSLGLAGRNEQFF. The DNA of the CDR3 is TGTGCCAGCAGCCTCGGACTAGCGGGGCGGAATGAGCAGTTCTTC.